The 14 T cell receptor beta chains in this list originate from one sample, sequenced in a study of human T cells and chemical hapten exposure. Stated time point: patch test 3, about 24 weeks after DPC sensitization. Specified treatment: therapeutic diphenylcyclopropenone sensitization with weekly scalp DPC. MiXCR was run by TCRdb on the RACE reads, yielding one entry per CDR3 protein. The table includes about 200,000 distinct CDR3 sequences, 24% detected once. The sequences come from whole blood, collected in connection with sensitization to the hapten diphenylcyclopropenone (DPC). The receptors were sampled from a woman aged 40-49 years with alopecia areata. Some clones in this sample may be carry-over from other donors' samples.

V and J are TRBV7-3 and TRBJ1-6; D is possibly TRBD1 (6 bases). V was cut by 3 bases and J by 10 bases, with 10 bases left in between. The CDR3 spans 13 residues. From germline, CDR1 is SGHTA and CDR2 FQGTGA. CDR3 sequence (DNA): TGTGCCAGCAGCTTGAACAGGGACTCACCCCTCCACTTT. Translation: CASSLNRDSPLHF.

The genes are TRBV6-2 or TRBV6-3 and TRBJ1-6; 11 bases align to TRBD1. The CDR3 contains 16 residues. The trim removed 6 bases at V and 6 bases at J, leaving 7 bases unmatched. Germline V gives CDR1 MNHEY, CDR2 SVGEGT. CDR3 loop: CASSSGQGAINSPLHF. The CDR3 DNA reads TGTGCCAGCAGCTCAGGACAGGGGGCGATTAATTCACCCCTCCACTTT.

A few counts support this clonotype. The chain recombines TRBV11-2 with TRBJ2-7; a weak D match, TRBD1 (6 bases). CDR3 length: 16 residues. Germline lookup yields CDR1 SGHAT and CDR2 FQNNGV. V lost 5 bases and J lost 3, with 20 bases in between. The CDR3 protein is CASSLYGQGNYYEQYF. Written as DNA, the CDR3 is TGTGCCAGCAGCCTATATGGCCAGGGGAATTACTACGAGCAGTACTTC.

CDR3 residues: CASSFPYGTGRTAEAFF. CDR3 nucleotide sequence: TGTGCCAGCAGCTTCCCTTACGGGACAGGGAGGACTGCTGAAGCTTTCTTT. The chain combines TRBV5-4 with TRBJ1-1; 9 bases line up with TRBD1. Trimming removed 2 bases from V and 6 bases from J; junction bases left unmatched: 14. The CDR3 has 17 amino acids. Germline CDR1 and CDR2: SGHNT and YYREEE (reference sequence).

This clonotype was seen a handful of times. The chain is built from TRBV29-1 and TRBJ1-1, with 8 bases matching TRBD1. CDR1 is SQVTM, CDR2 ANQGSEA, per germline. The CDR3 is made up of 16 amino acids. V shed 6 bases, J shed 0 bases, and the junction held 12 bases outside the gene matches. CDR3 sequence: CSVAGTRTGMNTEAFF. The CDR3 DNA is TGCAGCGTCGCCGGTACTCGGACAGGGATGAACACTGAAGCTTTCTTT.

V gene TRBV24-1 combines with J gene TRBJ2-6; D is perhaps TRBD1 (6 bases). V was cut by 7 bases and J by 3 bases, with 21 bases left in between. The germline CDR1 and CDR2 sequences are KGHDR and SFDVKD. The CDR3 length is 18 residues. The CDR3 DNA reads as TGTGCCACCAGGTGGCCGGGACACCTCGGAGGTGGGGCCAACGTCCTGACTTTC. Protein sequence: CATRWPGHLGGGANVLTF.

This clonotype appeared many times. The chain joins TRBV6-5 to TRBJ1-2; D is unclear. The CDR3 sequence is 14 residues long. Germline assignment: CDR1 MNHEY and CDR2 SVGAGI. The V end lost 2 bases, the J end lost 2 bases, and 9 bases lay between the germline ends. The CDR3: CASSYSPANYGYTF. The CDR3, as DNA: TGTGCCAGCAGTTACAGTCCCGCGAACTATGGCTACACCTTC.

This clonotype was picked up many times. The V gene is TRBV20-1, the J gene TRBJ2-1; 9 bases are a match to TRBD2. Trimming cost V 6 bases and J 8 bases; bases outside gene matches: 5. In germline, CDR1 is DFQATT, CDR2 SNEGSKA (reference sequence). The CDR3 extends over 12 amino acids. CDR3 nucleotides: TGCAGTGCCCCGACTAGCGGCGATGAGCAGTTCTTC. Translation gives CSAPTSGDEQFF.

The CDR3 spells CASSVRTSGRAEAKNIQYF. CDR3 DNA: TGTGCCAGCAGCGTGAGGACTAGCGGGAGGGCGGAGGCCAAAAACATTCAGTACTTC. The chain combines TRBV7-2 with TRBJ2-4, with 15 bases matching TRBD2. Unmatched junction bases numbered 9, after V lost 5 bases and J lost 1 base. CDR3 length: 19 residues. Germline V lookup: CDR1 SGHTA, CDR2 FQGNSA.

This clonotype was observed a single time. The chain is built from TRBV12-3 or TRBV12-4 and TRBJ1-6, with TRBD1 identical over 7 bases. After removal of 5 bases from V and 7 bases from J, the junction contained 8 bases not matched to a gene. This CDR3 has 15 amino acids. The CDR3 DNA sequence: TGTGCCAGCAGTCCCCGGACAGGAGGAAATTCACCCCTCCACTTT. As protein: CASSPRTGGNSPLHF.

The chain links TRBV6-6 to TRBJ2-7, with D maybe TRBD1 (6 bases). CDR3 length: 14 residues. Per germline, CDR1 MNHNY and CDR2 SVGAGI (reference sequence). The V end lost 4 bases, the J end lost 4 bases, and 14 bases lay between the germline ends. CDR3 DNA sequence: TGTGCCAGCAGTTTTGGGACAAGGCGGTACGAGCAGTACTTC. Its translation: CASSFGTRRYEQYF.

CDR3: CASKSTLSPEQYF. The CDR3 nucleotides are TGTGCCAGCAAATCCACCCTTAGTCCCGAGCAGTACTTC. The chain uses TRBV5-4 and TRBJ2-7, with unresolved D. Trimming shortened V by 6 bases and J by 6 bases, and 16 bases separated the two germline ends. Germline V gives CDR1 SGHNT, CDR2 YYREEE (reference sequence). The CDR3 sequence is 13 residues long.

This clonotype was seen only a few times. This rearrangement joins TRBV6-5 to TRBJ2-7, with TRBD1 matching over 8 bases. Germline loops: CDR1 MNHEY, CDR2 SVGAGI. The CDR3 covers 13 residues. The trim removed 5 bases at V and 6 bases at J, leaving 6 bases unmatched. The CDR3 bases are TGTGCCAGCAGTCCGCCGGACAGGGCCGAGCAGTACTTC. This translates into CASSPPDRAEQYF.

The chain has TRBV20-1 and TRBJ1-1; TRBD1 matches at 8 bases. This CDR3 region has 13 residues. The V segment lost 6 bases and the J segment 7 bases; nucleotides outside the gene matches: 10. Germline CDR1 DFQATT, CDR2 SNEGSKA (reference sequence). The CDR3 region is CSALQGAQVEAFF. The CDR3, as DNA: TGCAGTGCCCTGCAGGGGGCGCAAGTTGAAGCTTTCTTT.